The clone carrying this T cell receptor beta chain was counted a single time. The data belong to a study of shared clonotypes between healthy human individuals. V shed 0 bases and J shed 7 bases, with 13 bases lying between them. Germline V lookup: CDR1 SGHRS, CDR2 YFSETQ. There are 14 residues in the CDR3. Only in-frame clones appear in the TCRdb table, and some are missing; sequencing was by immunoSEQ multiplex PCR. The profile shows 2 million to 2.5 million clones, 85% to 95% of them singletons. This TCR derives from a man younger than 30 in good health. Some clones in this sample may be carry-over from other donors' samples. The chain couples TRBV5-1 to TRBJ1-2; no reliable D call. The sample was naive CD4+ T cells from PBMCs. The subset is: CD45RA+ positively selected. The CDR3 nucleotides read TGCGCCAGCAGCTTGGATGGGGTATGGTCTGGCTACACCTTC. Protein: CASSLDGVWSGYTF.